This passage covers 5 T cell receptor beta chains from one sample sequenced in a study of cytomegalovirus exposure and HLA in healthy donors (dated 2017 in TCRdb). Library preparation used the immunoSEQ multiplex PCR assay. For the multiplex PCR, a mixture combining 60 forward primers for TCR Vbeta segments and 13 reverse primers for TCR Jbeta segments was used. This is the immuneACCESS table as TCRdb keeps it, with only in-frame sequences that have V and J called. A part of the clones is gone; compared with another copy, unresolved V genes explain less than half, and the rest is unexplained. This sample has some 110,000 clones in its table, and over 60% of those were observed once. The ten largest clones take up around 8.8% of the sample. Sequenced material: PBMCs. These receptors came from a woman in her thirties or forties in good health and CMV-seropositive.

The chain has TRBV13 and TRBJ2-3; 12 positions agree with TRBD2. Germline-derived CDR1 and CDR2 are PRHDT and FYEKMQ (reference sequence). This CDR3 is 16 amino acids long. Losses at the gene ends were 6 bases for V and 2 bases for J; bases not matched to a gene: 6. The DNA of the CDR3 is TGTGCCAGCAGTCTCGGACTAGCGGGATACACAGATACGCAGTATTTT. It translates to CASSLGLAGYTDTQYF.

The rearrangement joins TRBV30 to TRBJ2-5; weak D call: TRBD2 (7 bases). The end of the DNA is better explained by TRBJ2-7, so the J call may be wrong. The length of the CDR3 is 14 residues. Germline lookup yields CDR1 GTSNPN and CDR2 SVGIG (reference sequence). The CDR3 reads CAWKRGGQTYEQYF. The CDR3 nucleotides read TGTGCCTGGAAAAGGGGGGGGCAAACCTACGAGCAGTACTTC.

The table lists this clone with a few counts. This chain joins TRBV19 and TRBJ1-4, with 8 bases lining up with TRBD1. The CDR3 length is 13 residues. Trimming removed 11 bases from V and 5 bases from J; junction bases left unmatched: 7. CDR1 is LNHDA and CDR2 is SQIVND in the germline V gene (reference sequence). The CDR3 loop is CAGPGQVNEKLFF. In nucleotides, the CDR3 is TGTGCCGGACCGGGACAGGTGAATGAAAAACTGTTTTTT.

The chain has TRBV5-4 and TRBJ1-4, with unresolved D. The germline V gene has CDR1 SGHNT and CDR2 YYREEE (reference sequence). This CDR3 has 14 residues. V was clipped by 2 bases and J by 7 bases, with 12 bases between them. CDR3 DNA sequence: TGTGCCAGCAGCTTTGAGGTCGGGTCTGAAAAACTGTTTTTT. Protein: CASSFEVGSEKLFF.

There are a few counts of this clone. The rearrangement uses TRBV5-1 and TRBJ1-2; unclear D gene. CDR1 and CDR2 from the germline V gene are SGHRS and YFSETQ. V lost 0 bases and J lost 6, with 12 bases in between. The CDR3 is made up of 14 amino acids. The CDR3 DNA follows: TGCGCCAGCAGCTTGGACGGACTGGCGGATGGCTACACCTTC. Translation gives CASSLDGLADGYTF.